This T cell receptor beta chain is drawn from a study of blood T cell repertoires in COVID-19. Study-level background: Italy, Spain and the United States were the sources of the convalescent and acute COVID-19 samples. T cells, B-cell-depleted T cells, or PBMCs supplied cDNA or gDNA.

Germline CDR1 KGHSH, CDR2 LQKENI. V gave up 3 bases and J gave up 5 bases; unmatched junction bases: 2. The CDR3 runs 15 residues. Authors' data handling: Reference gene primer amplification gave estimated nucleated cell counts. Here immunoSEQ multiplex PCR was the method, and the copy in TCRdb shows in-frame clones only, minus some. Clone size and V and J calls were adopted from that table, with D and trimming inferred from the DNA. This table holds about 250,000 clones, about 91% found once. Sequencing was done on a sample of peripheral blood. This TCR was sampled from a man aged 80 or over with acute or convalescent COVID-19. The J gene is TRBJ2-1, the V gene TRBV18, with TRBD2 matching 12 bases. The CDR3 here is CASSPRTSGNNEQFF. For the CDR3, the DNA is TGTGCCAGCTCACCGAGGACTAGCGGGAACAATGAGCAGTTCTTC.